A single sample is the source of the 23 T cell receptor beta chains below, sequenced in a study of vaccination effects on CD4 cells after COVID-19 (dated by TCRdb to between 2021 and 2024). In the ViraFEST assay, PBMC were stimulated with viral peptide pools, and antigen-specific CD4+ T cell clonotypes were then identified by expansion using TCR sequencing. After 10 to 11 days of culture, CD4+ T cells were isolated with the EasySep CD4+ T cell isolation kit. Healthy vaccine recipients had no prior SARS-CoV-2 infection, confirmed by negative nucleocapsid antibodies before and after vaccination. The library was obtained by the immunoSEQ multiplex PCR assay. TCRdb obtained this table from immuneACCESS and retained in-frame rearrangements with V and J assigned. These tables miss some clones; where compared with another copy, unresolved V genes account for less than half of the shortfall, and the remainder is unexplained. The sample has 20,000 to 25,000 clones on record, roughly 73% of them singletons. The ten largest clones take up 20% to 30% of the sample.

Which antigens these TCRs recognize remains unknown. The sample was CD4+ T cells from PBMCs cultured with HCoV-NL63 spike peptides, taken before COVID-19 vaccination. According to the study, the label for this sample's cell subset or site signals: HCoV-NL63 spike overlapping peptide pool stimulation. Receptor source: a human donor who received a COVID-19 vaccine.

V gene TRBV24-1 combines with J gene TRBJ2-3; 12 nucleotides line up with TRBD1. Germline V gives CDR1 KGHDR, CDR2 SFDVKD. V was clipped by 3 bases and J by 2 bases; unmatched bases: 8. The CDR3 totals 18 residues. The CDR3: CATSDPPGQGASTDTQYF. CDR3 DNA: TGTGCCACCAGTGATCCCCCGGGACAGGGGGCTTCCACAGATACGCAGTATTTT.

In its sample, this clone was seen a few times. Its ends do not fully match the called genes, so a read error is possible. The rearrangement joins TRBV18 to TRBJ1-1; D possibly corresponds to TRBD1 (5 bases). CDR3 length equals 14 residues. Germline lookup yields CDR1 KGHSH and CDR2 LQKENI. The CDR3 nucleotides are TGTGCCAGCTCACCAGATGTCGGGGCCACTAAAGCTTTCTTT. Protein sequence: CASSPDVGATKAFF. The full variable domain, in which reference TRBV18 and TRBJ1-1 provide the parts outside the CDR3, is NAGVMQNPRHLVRRRGQEARLRCSPMKGHSHVYWYRQLPEEGLKFMVYLQKENIIDESGMPKERFSAEFPKEGPSILRIQQVVRGDSAAYFCASSPDVGATKAFFGQGTRLTVV.

This chain links TRBV15 with TRBJ2-5; D is ambiguous. Germline assignment: CDR1 LNHNV and CDR2 YYDKDF (reference sequence). V lost 5 bases and J 5 bases, leaving 12 bases between the germline ends. The CDR3 runs to 13 residues. CDR3 nucleotides: TGTGCCACCAGCCGCGACCGTCCGGAGACCCAGTACTTC. Translation gives CATSRDRPETQYF.

In its sample, this clone was seen a few times. The V gene is TRBV18, the J gene TRBJ2-2; a possible D gene is TRBD1 (5 bases). The CDR3 totals 14 residues. V was trimmed by 4 bases and J by 1 base, leaving 7 bases between them. Germline-derived CDR1 and CDR2 are KGHSH and LQKENI. The CDR3 sequence is CASSQTENTGELFF. As DNA, the CDR3 is TGTGCCAGCTCACAGACAGAGAACACCGGGGAGCTGTTTTTT.

V gene TRBV28 combines with J gene TRBJ1-1; D remains ambiguous. Trimming cost V 7 bases and J 3 bases, with 12 bases left between them. Germline CDR1 MDHEN, CDR2 SYDVKM. This CDR3 spans 13 amino acids. The CDR3 DNA follows: TGTGCCAGCACCCAGCGGGATCACACTGAAGCTTTCTTT. Protein product: CASTQRDHTEAFF.

The genes are TRBV5-6 and TRBJ2-7; no definite D call. Germline assignment: CDR1 SGHDT and CDR2 YYEEEE. V was pared by 0 bases and J by 0 bases, with 16 bases between. The CDR3 spans 17 residues. This CDR3 reads CASSLVLSALSSYEQYF. CDR3 DNA sequence: TGTGCCAGCAGCTTGGTCCTGTCGGCGCTGAGCTCCTACGAGCAGTACTTC.

The chain recombines TRBV2 with TRBJ2-7; no reliable D call. The CDR3 covers 13 residues. Trimming removed 3 bases from V and 2 bases from J, with 8 bases in between. Looked up from germline, CDR1 is SNHLY and CDR2 is FYNNEI. The CDR3 spells CASSDSSPYEQYF. DNA of the CDR3: TGTGCCAGCAGTGACTCTTCCCCCTACGAGCAGTACTTC.

The CDR3 nucleotides are TGTGCCAGCAGCGTAGTTTCGATTGACGTAGTGCTGGGGGGCGCCTGGAGGGGCTACACCTTC. The encoded protein is CASSVVSIDVVLGGAWRGYTF. V gene TRBV9 combines with J gene TRBJ1-2; weak D call: TRBD1 (6 bases). V shed 0 bases and J shed 8 bases, with 35 bases lying between them. There are 21 residues in the CDR3. Germline CDR1 SGDLS, CDR2 YYNGEE.

Note on this clone: The final CDR3 position lacks the conserved phenylalanine or tryptophan, pointing to a likely read error. The DNA is left out, because the CDR3 cannot be placed on it with certainty; the CDR3 is given as TCRdb lists it. The CDR3 sequence is CASSDLRARFSTPPL. This chain uses TRBV5-5 with TRBJ1-6. The CDR3 has 15 amino acids, counting both end residues. The V gene's germline CDR1 is SGHKS and CDR2 YYEKEE (reference sequence).

The CDR3 DNA follows: TGTGCCAGCAGCGTAGGGTCGAAAGGGGGGTTCACAGATACGCAGTATTTT. Translation: CASSVGSKGGFTDTQYF. V usage is TRBV9 and J usage is TRBJ2-3; D is possibly TRBD1 or TRBD2 (6 bases each). Deletions cut 0 bases from V and 2 bases from J, with 16 bases between. CDR1 is SGDLS, CDR2 YYNGEE, per germline. This CDR3 region has 17 residues.

V gene TRBV5-1 combines with J gene TRBJ2-2; perhaps D is TRBD1 or TRBD2 (5 bases each). The CDR3 is 16 residues long. The V gene lost 2 bases and the J gene lost 1 base, with 12 bases spanning the gap. CDR1 SGHRS and CDR2 YFSETQ come from the germline V gene. The CDR3 sequence: CASSLGGGGNTGELFF. The CDR3 DNA follows: TGCGCCAGCAGCTTAGGAGGTGGGGGGAACACCGGGGAGCTGTTTTTT.

The genes are TRBV5-1 and TRBJ2-7; the D gene is possibly TRBD2 (5 bases). Deletions cut 4 bases from V and 1 base from J, with 12 bases between. This CDR3 contains 14 residues. CDR1 and CDR2 from the germline V gene are SGHRS and YFSETQ. CDR3 protein: CASSPSGISYEQYF. CDR3 coding DNA: TGCGCCAGCAGCCCGTCGGGGATTTCCTACGAGCAGTACTTC. The full variable domain, completed using reference TRBV5-1 and TRBJ2-7, is KAGVTQTPRYLIKTRGQQVTLSCSPISGHRSVSWYQQTPGQGLQFLFEYFSETQRNKGNFPGRFSGRQFSNSRSEMNVSTLELGDSALYLCASSPSGISYEQYFGPGTRLTVT.

The rearrangement uses TRBV6-4 and TRBJ2-7, with 10 bases that match TRBD2. The V gene's germline CDR1 is MRHNA and CDR2 SNTAGT. This CDR3 spans 15 amino acids. J lost 0 bases, V lost 3 bases, and 2 bases had no gene match. CDR3 sequence (DNA): TGTGCCAGCAGTGAGTCTAGCGGGAGCTCCTACGAGCAGTACTTC. Protein: CASSESSGSSYEQYF.

V usage is TRBV5-6 and J usage is TRBJ2-5, with 9 bases that match TRBD2. V lost 5 bases and J lost 1; bases outside the gene matches: 3. Germline CDR1 reads SGHDT; CDR2 reads YYEEEE. The CDR3 extends over 14 amino acids. CDR3 sequence reads: CASSDSGGQETQYF. CDR3 nucleotide sequence: TGTGCCAGCAGTGATAGCGGGGGCCAAGAGACCCAGTACTTC.

This chain links TRBV5-8 with TRBJ2-7, with 9 positions matching TRBD1. The germline V gene has CDR1 SGHTS and CDR2 YDEGEE. J gave up 1 base and V 4 bases, and 6 bases lay outside the gene matches. There are 15 residues in the CDR3. CDR3 loop: CASSTLDRGSYEQYF. In DNA, the CDR3 is TGTGCCAGCAGCACCTTGGACAGGGGTTCCTACGAGCAGTACTTC.

The chain couples TRBV7-6 to TRBJ2-2, with D perhaps TRBD1 (6 bases). The CDR3 loop spans 16 amino acids. CDR1 and CDR2 from the germline V gene are SGHVS and FNYEAQ. V dropped 3 bases and J dropped 4 bases, with 15 bases sitting between them. CDR3 region: CASSLRQGLSTGELFF. CDR3 DNA: TGTGCCAGCAGCTTGCGGCAGGGGCTCAGCACCGGGGAGCTGTTTTTT.

The CDR3 bases are TGTGCCAGCAGCCCGGTCTCCGGGGGAGCCCAGCATTTT. This gives the protein CASSPVSGGAQHF. This sequence joins TRBV3-1 (or the pseudogene TRBV3-2) and TRBJ1-5; D might be TRBD1 (5 bases). The germline V gene has CDR1 LGHDT and CDR2 YNNKEL (reference sequence). The CDR3 runs 13 residues. Trimming cost V 4 bases and J 11 bases, with 15 bases left between them.

The chain links TRBV2 to TRBJ1-1; possibly TRBD1 for D (6 bases). V shed 6 bases and J shed 4 bases, with 18 bases lying between them. CDR1 is SNHLY, CDR2 FYNNEI, per germline. This CDR3 is built from 15 residues. CDR3 nucleotide sequence: TGTGCCAGCAGACCCCCGGGGACACTATCCACTGAAGCTTTCTTT. This sequence encodes CASRPPGTLSTEAFF.

There are a few counts of this clone. This chain links TRBV7-2 with TRBJ1-1; D is undetermined. CDR1 is SGHTA and CDR2 is FQGNSA in the germline V gene. The V gene lost 6 bases and the J gene lost 4 bases, with 9 bases spanning the gap. The CDR3 covers 12 residues. CDR3 region: CASRREFTEAFF. In DNA, the CDR3 is TGTGCCAGCAGGAGGGAGTTCACTGAAGCTTTCTTT.

The chain carries TRBV25-1 and TRBJ1-1; D perhaps matches TRBD1 (6 bases). This CDR3 spans 13 amino acids. Trimming took off 6 bases at V and 4 bases at J, with 12 bases between the two ends. Germline V gene lookup returns CDR1 MGHDK and CDR2 SYGVNS. Here the CDR3 DNA reads TGTGCCAGCAGCCCGAGAGGGGGCACTGAAGCTTTCTTT. Translating gives CASSPRGGTEAFF.

The table lists this clone with a few counts. The chain recombines TRBV7-2 with TRBJ1-2, with 9 bases identical to TRBD1. V trimming: 3 bases; J trimming: 2 bases; junction bases outside the gene matches: 1. Germline CDR1 SGHTA, CDR2 FQGNSA. The CDR3 length is 14 residues. The CDR3 nucleotides are TGTGCCAGCAGCTTGGACAGGGGAAACTATGGCTACACCTTC. Protein product: CASSLDRGNYGYTF.

This clone appeared once. V is TRBV7-9 and J is TRBJ2-7; TRBD1 matches at 7 bases. V was pared by 5 bases and J by 3 bases, with 7 bases of the junction left unmatched. The V gene's germline CDR1 is SEHNR and CDR2 FQNEAQ (reference sequence). This CDR3 has 14 residues. In DNA, the CDR3 is TGTGCCAGCAGCGTGGACAGGACCCTCTACGAGCAGTACTTC. Its protein product is CASSVDRTLYEQYF.

The gene calls are TRBV14 and TRBJ2-1; D may match TRBD1 or TRBD2 (6 bases each). The V and J ends lost 8 bases and 6 bases respectively, with 14 bases between them. Germline assignment: CDR1 SGHDN and CDR2 FVKESK. The length of the CDR3 is 13 residues. The CDR3: CASSQQGGNEQFF. The CDR3, as DNA: TGTGCCAGCTCGCAACAGGGAGGCAATGAGCAGTTCTTC. The full variable domain, rest sourced from reference TRBV14 and TRBJ2-1, is EAGVTQFPSHSVIEKGQTVTLRCDPISGHDNLYWYRRVMGKEIKFLLHFVKESKQDESGMPNNRFLAERTGGTYSTLKVQPAELEDSGVYFCASSQQGGNEQFFGPGTRLTVL.